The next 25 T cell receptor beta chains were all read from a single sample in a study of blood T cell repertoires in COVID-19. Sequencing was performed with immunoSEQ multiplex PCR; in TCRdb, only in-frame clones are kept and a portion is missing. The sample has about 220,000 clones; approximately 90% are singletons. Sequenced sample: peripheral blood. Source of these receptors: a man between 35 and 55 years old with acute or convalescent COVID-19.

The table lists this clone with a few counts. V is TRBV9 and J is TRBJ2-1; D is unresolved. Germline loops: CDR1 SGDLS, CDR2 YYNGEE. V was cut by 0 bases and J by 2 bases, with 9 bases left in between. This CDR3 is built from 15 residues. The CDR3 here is CASSVDSGPYNEQFF. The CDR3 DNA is TGTGCCAGCAGCGTAGATTCAGGCCCCTACAATGAGCAGTTCTTC.

CDR3 DNA sequence: TGCGCCAGCAGCCCGGCCGGGACTAGTTCCTACGAGCAGTACTTC. Protein: CASSPAGTSSYEQYF. The rearrangement uses TRBV5-1 and TRBJ2-7; 8 nucleotides agree with TRBD2. Germline CDR1 SGHRS, CDR2 YFSETQ. V dropped 4 bases and J dropped 1; count of bases not matched to a gene: 7. This CDR3 contains 15 residues.

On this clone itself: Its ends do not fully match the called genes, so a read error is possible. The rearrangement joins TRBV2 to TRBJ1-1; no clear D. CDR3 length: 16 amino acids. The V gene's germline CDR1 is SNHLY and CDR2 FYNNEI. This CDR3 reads CASSTAPEKANIEAFF. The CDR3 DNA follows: TGTGCCAGCAGTACAGCCCCAGAAAAGGCGAACATTGAAGCTTTCTTT.

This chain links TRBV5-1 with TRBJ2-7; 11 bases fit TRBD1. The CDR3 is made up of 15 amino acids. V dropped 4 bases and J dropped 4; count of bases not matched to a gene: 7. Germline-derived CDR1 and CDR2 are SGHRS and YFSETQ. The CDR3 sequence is CASSDRTGGTYEQYF. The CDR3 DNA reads TGCGCCAGCAGCGACCGGACAGGGGGCACGTACGAGCAGTACTTC.

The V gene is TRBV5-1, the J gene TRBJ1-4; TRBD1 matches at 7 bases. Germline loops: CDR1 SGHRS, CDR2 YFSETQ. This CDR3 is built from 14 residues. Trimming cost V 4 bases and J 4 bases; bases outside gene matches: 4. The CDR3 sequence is CASSLTGNNEKLFF. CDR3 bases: TGCGCCAGCAGCCTGACAGGGAATAATGAAAAACTGTTTTTT. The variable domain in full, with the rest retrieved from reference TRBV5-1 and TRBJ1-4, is KAGVTQTPRYLIKTRGQQVTLSCSPISGHRSVSWYQQTPGQGLQFLFEYFSETQRNKGNFPGRFSGRQFSNSRSEMNVSTLELGDSALYLCASSLTGNNEKLFFGSGTQLSVL.

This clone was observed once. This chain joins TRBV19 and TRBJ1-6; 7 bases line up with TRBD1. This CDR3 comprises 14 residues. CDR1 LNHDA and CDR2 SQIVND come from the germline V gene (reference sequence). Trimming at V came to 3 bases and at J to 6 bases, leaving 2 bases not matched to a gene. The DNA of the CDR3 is TGTGCCAGTAGTATCGACAGGGTTAATTCACCCCTCCACTTT. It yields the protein CASSIDRVNSPLHF.

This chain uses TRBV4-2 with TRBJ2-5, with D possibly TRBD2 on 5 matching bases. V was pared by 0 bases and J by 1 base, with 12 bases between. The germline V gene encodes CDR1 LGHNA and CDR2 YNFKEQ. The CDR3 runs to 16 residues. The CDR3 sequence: CASSQDQASPQETQYF. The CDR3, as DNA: TGTGCCAGCAGCCAAGATCAGGCTAGCCCCCAAGAGACCCAGTACTTC.

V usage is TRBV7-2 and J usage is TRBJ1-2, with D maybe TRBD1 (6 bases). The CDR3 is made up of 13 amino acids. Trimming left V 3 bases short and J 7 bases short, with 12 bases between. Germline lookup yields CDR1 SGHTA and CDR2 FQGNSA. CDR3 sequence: CASSFREGGGYTF. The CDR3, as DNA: TGTGCCAGCAGCTTCAGGGAGGGGGGTGGCTACACCTTC.

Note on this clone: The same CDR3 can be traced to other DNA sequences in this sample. The CDR3 nucleotides read TGTGCCAGCAGCCCCTCCGGGGCCGGGGGCACTGAAGCTTTCTTT. Amino acid sequence: CASSPSGAGGTEAFF. The chain joins TRBV7-9 to TRBJ1-1, with D possibly matching TRBD1 (5 bases). Germline V lookup: CDR1 SEHNR, CDR2 FQNEAQ (reference sequence). Trimming took 5 bases from V and 4 from J, leaving 17 bases between them. The CDR3 covers 15 residues.

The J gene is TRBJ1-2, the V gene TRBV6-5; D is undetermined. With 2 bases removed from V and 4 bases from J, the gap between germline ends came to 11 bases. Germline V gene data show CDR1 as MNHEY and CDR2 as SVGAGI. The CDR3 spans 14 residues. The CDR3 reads CASSYGQPIYGYTF. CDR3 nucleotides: TGTGCCAGCAGTTACGGGCAGCCGATCTATGGCTACACCTTC.

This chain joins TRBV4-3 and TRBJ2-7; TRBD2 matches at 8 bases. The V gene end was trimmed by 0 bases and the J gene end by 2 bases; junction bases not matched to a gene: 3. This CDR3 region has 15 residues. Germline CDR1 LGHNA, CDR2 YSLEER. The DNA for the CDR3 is TGCGCCAGCAGCCAAGATCCGGGGGGGCCCTACGAGCAGTACTTC. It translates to CASSQDPGGPYEQYF.

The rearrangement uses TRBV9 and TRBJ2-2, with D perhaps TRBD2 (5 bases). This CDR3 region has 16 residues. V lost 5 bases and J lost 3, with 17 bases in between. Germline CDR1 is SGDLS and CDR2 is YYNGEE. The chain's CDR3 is CASSLPPGLDTGELFF. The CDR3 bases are TGTGCCAGCAGTCTCCCTCCGGGGTTGGACACCGGGGAGCTGTTTTTT.

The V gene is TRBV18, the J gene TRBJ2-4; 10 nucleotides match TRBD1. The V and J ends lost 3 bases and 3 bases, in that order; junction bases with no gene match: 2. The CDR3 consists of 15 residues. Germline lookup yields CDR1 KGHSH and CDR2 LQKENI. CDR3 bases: TGTGCCAGCTCACCGGGGACAGGGGTCAAAAACATTCAGTACTTC. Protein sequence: CASSPGTGVKNIQYF.

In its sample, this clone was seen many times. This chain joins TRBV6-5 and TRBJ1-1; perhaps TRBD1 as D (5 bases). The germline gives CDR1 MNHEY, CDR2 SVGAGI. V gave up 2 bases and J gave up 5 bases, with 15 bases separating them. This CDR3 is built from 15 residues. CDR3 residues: CASSYTPGRGTEAFF. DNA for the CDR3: TGTGCCAGCAGTTACACCCCGGGCCGGGGGACTGAAGCTTTCTTT.

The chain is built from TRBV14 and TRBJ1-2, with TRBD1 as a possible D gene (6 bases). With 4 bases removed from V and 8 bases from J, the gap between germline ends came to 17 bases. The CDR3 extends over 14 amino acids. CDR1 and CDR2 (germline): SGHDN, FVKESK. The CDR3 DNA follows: TGTGCCAGCAGCCTTACGGACAGTGTGGTCGGCTACACCTTC. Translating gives CASSLTDSVVGYTF.

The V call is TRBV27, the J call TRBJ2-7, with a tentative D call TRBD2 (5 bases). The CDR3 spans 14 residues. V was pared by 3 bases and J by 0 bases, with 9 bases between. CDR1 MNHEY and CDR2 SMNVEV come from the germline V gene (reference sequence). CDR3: CASSFDGISYEQYF. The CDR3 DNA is TGTGCCAGCAGTTTCGACGGGATCTCCTACGAGCAGTACTTC.

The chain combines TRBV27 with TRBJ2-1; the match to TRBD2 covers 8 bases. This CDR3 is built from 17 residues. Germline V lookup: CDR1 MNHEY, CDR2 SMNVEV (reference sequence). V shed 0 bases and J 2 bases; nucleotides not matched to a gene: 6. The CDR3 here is CASSLSGGGLTYNEQFF. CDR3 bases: TGTGCCAGCAGTTTATCTGGCGGGGGGCTGACCTACAATGAGCAGTTCTTC.

Written as DNA, the CDR3 is TGTGCCAGCAGCTTATCGCGACTAGCGGGAGGCACCGGGGAGCTGTTTTTT. As protein: CASSLSRLAGGTGELFF. The gene calls are TRBV11-2 and TRBJ2-2; TRBD2 matches at 13 bases. Looked up from germline, CDR1 is SGHAT and CDR2 is FQNNGV. The CDR3 has 17 residues. The V gene end was trimmed by 2 bases and the J gene end by 4 bases; junction bases not matched to a gene: 4.

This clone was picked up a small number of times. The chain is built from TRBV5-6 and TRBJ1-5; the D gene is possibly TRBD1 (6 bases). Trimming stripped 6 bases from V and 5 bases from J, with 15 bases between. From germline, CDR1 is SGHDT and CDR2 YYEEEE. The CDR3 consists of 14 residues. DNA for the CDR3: TGTGCCAGCAACCTAGGGGGGGGAGATCAGCCCCAGCATTTT. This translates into CASNLGGGDQPQHF.

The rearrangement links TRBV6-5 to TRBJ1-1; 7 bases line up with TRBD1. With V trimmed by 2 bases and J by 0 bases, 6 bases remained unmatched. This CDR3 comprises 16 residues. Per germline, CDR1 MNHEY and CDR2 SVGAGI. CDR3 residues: CASSYDRAPMNTEAFF. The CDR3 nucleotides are TGTGCCAGCAGTTACGACAGGGCCCCCATGAACACTGAAGCTTTCTTT.

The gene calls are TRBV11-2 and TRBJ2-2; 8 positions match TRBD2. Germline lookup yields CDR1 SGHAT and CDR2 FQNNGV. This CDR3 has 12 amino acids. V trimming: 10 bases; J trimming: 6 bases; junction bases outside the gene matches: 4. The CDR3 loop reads CATGGQAGELFF. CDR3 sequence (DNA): TGTGCCACGGGGGGGCAGGCCGGGGAGCTGTTTTTT.

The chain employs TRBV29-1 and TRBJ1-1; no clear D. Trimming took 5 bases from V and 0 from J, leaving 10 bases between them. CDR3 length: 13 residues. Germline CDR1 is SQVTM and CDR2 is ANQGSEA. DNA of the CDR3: TGCAGCGTTTTTCAGGTTCTGAACACTGAAGCTTTCTTT. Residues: CSVFQVLNTEAFF.

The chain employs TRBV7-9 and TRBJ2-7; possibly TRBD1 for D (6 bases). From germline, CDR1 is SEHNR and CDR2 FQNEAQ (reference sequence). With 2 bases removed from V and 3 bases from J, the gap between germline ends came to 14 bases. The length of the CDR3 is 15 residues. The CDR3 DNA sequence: TGTGCCAGCAGCTTATACCCCGACAGGAACTACGAGCAGTACTTC. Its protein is CASSLYPDRNYEQYF.

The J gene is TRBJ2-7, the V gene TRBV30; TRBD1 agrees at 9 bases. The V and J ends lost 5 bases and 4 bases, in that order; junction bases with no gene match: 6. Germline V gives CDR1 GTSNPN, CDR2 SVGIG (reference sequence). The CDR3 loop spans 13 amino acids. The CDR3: CAWGGTGRYEQYF. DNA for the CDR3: TGTGCCTGGGGCGGGACAGGGAGGTACGAGCAGTACTTC.

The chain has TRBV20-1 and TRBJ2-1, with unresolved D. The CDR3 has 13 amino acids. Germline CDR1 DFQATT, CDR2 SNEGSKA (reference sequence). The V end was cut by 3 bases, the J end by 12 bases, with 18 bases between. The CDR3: CSASDPRIPGQFF. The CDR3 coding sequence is TGCAGTGCTAGTGATCCCCGAATCCCAGGGCAGTTCTTC.